Each of the 11 T cell receptor beta chains below was sequenced from the same sample in a study of identical twins. TCRdb itself ran the 5' RACE reads through MiXCR, one entry per CDR3 protein. The table records around 450,000 distinct CDR3 sequences, approximately 15% of them present only once. This same sample was also part of a study on yellow fever vaccine responses in identical twins.

The sequenced sample consisted of CD4+ T cells sorted from blood. The receptors come from a young woman in good health.

The rearrangement joins TRBV3-1 to TRBJ2-3; 9 bases agree with TRBD2. The junction had 5 bases not matched to a gene; V was cut back by 1 base and J by 6 bases. The CDR3 covers 15 residues. From germline, CDR1 is LGHDT and CDR2 YNNKEL (reference sequence). The CDR3: CASSQASGAWDTQYF. CDR3 nucleotide sequence: TGTGCCAGCAGCCAAGCTAGCGGGGCCTGGGATACGCAGTATTTT.

This clonotype came up many times. This rearrangement joins TRBV14 to TRBJ1-1; D gene unclear. Per germline, CDR1 SGHDN and CDR2 FVKESK. The CDR3 covers 14 residues. Trimming pared 4 bases from V and 4 bases from J, leaving 13 bases between. For the CDR3, the DNA is TGTGCCAGCAGCCTTGCACCCGGGGTCACTGAAGCTTTCTTT. Translated: CASSLAPGVTEAFF.

There are a few counts of this clonotype. The chain uses TRBV20-1 and TRBJ2-3; 10 bases agree with TRBD2. Trimming removed 3 bases from V and 1 base from J; junction bases left unmatched: 7. CDR1 DFQATT and CDR2 SNEGSKA come from the germline V gene (reference sequence). CDR3 length: 16 amino acids. The CDR3 region has the DNA TGCAGTGCTAGCCAATTAGCGGGGGGCCGCACAGATACGCAGTATTTT. It yields the protein CSASQLAGGRTDTQYF.

In this sample, this clonotype turned up a few times. The gene calls are TRBV5-1 and TRBJ1-2, with D possibly being TRBD1 (6 bases). V lost 0 bases, J lost 1 base, and 10 bases lay in between. Germline lookup yields CDR1 SGHRS and CDR2 YFSETQ. This CDR3 is built from 15 residues. The CDR3 DNA follows: TGCGCCAGCAGCTTGGAGGACAGATTTAACTATGGCTACACCTTC. This translates into CASSLEDRFNYGYTF. The full variable domain, with the rest looked up from reference TRBV5-1 and TRBJ1-2, is KAGVTQTPRYLIKTRGQQVTLSCSPISGHRSVSWYQQTPGQGLQFLFEYFSETQRNKGNFPGRFSGRQFSNSRSEMNVSTLELGDSALYLCASSLEDRFNYGYTFGSGTRLTVV.

This clonotype was picked up many times. The genes are TRBV5-1 and TRBJ1-5; unclear D gene. The CDR3 is 17 amino acids. Germline CDR1 and CDR2: SGHRS and YFSETQ. V was trimmed by 0 bases and J by 5 bases, leaving 18 bases between them. The CDR3 sequence: CASSLEPRGGRDQPQHF. The CDR3 bases are TGCGCCAGCAGCTTGGAGCCGCGTGGCGGGCGAGATCAGCCCCAGCATTTT.

V usage is TRBV5-5 and J usage is TRBJ1-1; the D gene is possibly TRBD1 (5 bases). The CDR3 runs to 14 residues. Germline CDR1 and CDR2: SGHKS and YYEKEE (reference sequence). The ends were cut back, 0 bases at V and 3 bases at J, with 9 bases in the middle. The CDR3 is CASSLVVRDTEAFF. CDR3 nucleotide sequence: TGTGCCAGCAGCTTGGTTGTCAGGGACACTGAAGCTTTCTTT. Complete variable domain (other parts from reference TRBV5-5 and TRBJ1-1): DAGVTQSPTHLIKTRGQQVTLRCSPISGHKSVSWYQQVLGQGPQFIFQYYEKEERGRGNFPDRFSARQFPNYSSELNVNALLLGDSALYLCASSLVVRDTEAFFGQGTRLTVV.

The chain combines TRBV7-9 with TRBJ2-7; 10 bases agree with TRBD2. Germline CDR1 SEHNR, CDR2 FQNEAQ (reference sequence). The CDR3 spans 17 residues. After removal of 5 bases from V and 3 bases from J, the junction contained 13 bases not matched to a gene. The CDR3 loop is CASSPGSLAGVVYEQYF. The CDR3 DNA sequence: TGTGCCAGCAGCCCAGGGAGTCTAGCGGGAGTAGTCTACGAGCAGTACTTC.

The rearrangement links TRBV20-1 to TRBJ2-2; D might be TRBD1 (6 bases). The CDR3 consists of 14 residues. Germline CDR1 DFQATT, CDR2 SNEGSKA (reference sequence). The V end was cut by 1 base, the J end by 5 bases, with 11 bases between. For the CDR3, the DNA is TGCAGTGCTAGAGGGTGGGGGCAGACCGGGGAGCTGTTTTTT. Protein: CSARGWGQTGELFF.

The chain employs TRBV6-4 and TRBJ2-5; D possibly corresponds to TRBD1 (5 bases). This CDR3 comprises 18 residues. Germline CDR1 reads MRHNA; CDR2 reads SNTAGT. V was shortened by 2 bases and J by 4 bases, with 23 bases between the two germline ends. Here the CDR3 reads CASSDRRRPGNVIETQYF. The CDR3 nucleotides are TGTGCCAGCAGTGACCGACGCCGCCCAGGGAACGTTATAGAGACCCAGTACTTC.

V gene TRBV3-1 combines with J gene TRBJ2-5, with a tentative D call TRBD2 (5 bases). Trimming cost V 1 base and J 2 bases, with 14 bases left between them. This CDR3 has 16 amino acids. Germline V gene data show CDR1 as LGHDT and CDR2 as YNNKEL (reference sequence). DNA of the CDR3: TGTGCCAGCAGCCAAGCGACTACGTCCTTTCAAGAGACCCAGTACTTC. Protein sequence: CASSQATTSFQETQYF.

CDR3 in amino acids: CASSPPSSGRAVYEQFF. For the CDR3, the DNA is TGTGCCAGCAGCCCACCCTCTAGCGGGAGGGCCGTATATGAGCAGTTCTTC. This rearrangement joins TRBV5-4 to TRBJ2-1; 12 nucleotides line up with TRBD2. CDR3 length equals 17 residues. V lost 4 bases, J lost 8 bases, and 13 bases stayed unmatched. Germline V lookup: CDR1 SGHNT, CDR2 YYREEE (reference sequence).